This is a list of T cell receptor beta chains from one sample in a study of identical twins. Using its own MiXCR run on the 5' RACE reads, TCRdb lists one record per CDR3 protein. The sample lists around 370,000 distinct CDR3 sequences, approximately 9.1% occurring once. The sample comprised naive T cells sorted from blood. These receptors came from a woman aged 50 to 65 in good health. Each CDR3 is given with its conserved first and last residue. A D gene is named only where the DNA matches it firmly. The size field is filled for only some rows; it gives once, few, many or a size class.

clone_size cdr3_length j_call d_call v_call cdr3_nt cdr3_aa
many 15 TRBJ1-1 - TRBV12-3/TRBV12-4 TGTGCCAGCAGTTTAGGGGCAATCAGGGGCACTGAAGCTTTCTTT CASSLGAIRGTEAFF
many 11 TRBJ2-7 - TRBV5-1 TGCGCCAGCAGCTTAACGCGCGAGCAGTACTTC CASSLTREQYF
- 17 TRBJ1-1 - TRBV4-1 TGCGCCAGCAGCGCGGCGCCGGGAGATGCCGGGCCGAAGACGGGTTTCTTT CASSAAPGDAGPKTGFF
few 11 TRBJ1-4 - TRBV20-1 TGCAGTGCTAGAGATGGAGGCGGGCACGCTTTT CSARDGGGHAF
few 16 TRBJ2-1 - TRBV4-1 TGCGCCAGCAGCCAGCAGACAGCGAGCTCCTACAATGAGCAGTTCTTC CASSQQTASSYNEQFF
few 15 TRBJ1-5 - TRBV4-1 TGCGCCAGCAGCCAAGGAGACAGTCCTAATCAGCCCCAGCATTTT CASSQGDSPNQPQHF
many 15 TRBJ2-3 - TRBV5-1 TGCGCCAGCAGCCTGACCCTAAACCCAACGGATACGCAGTATTTT CASSLTLNPTDTQYF
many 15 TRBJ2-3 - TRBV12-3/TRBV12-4 TGTGCCAGCAGTTTAGAGGCCCCCCCCACAGATACGCAGTATTTT CASSLEAPPTDTQYF
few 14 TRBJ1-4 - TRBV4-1 TGCGCCAGCAGCCAGTCCCCAACTAATGAAAAACTGTTTTTT CASSQSPTNEKLFF
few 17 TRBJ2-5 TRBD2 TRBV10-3 TGTGCCGCCTCCGGGACTAGCGGGAGAAAAGCTTCGGAGACCCAGTACTTC CAASGTSGRKASETQYF
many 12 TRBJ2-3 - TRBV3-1 TGTGCCAGCAGCCAATTCCCAGATACGCAGTATTTT CASSQFPDTQYF
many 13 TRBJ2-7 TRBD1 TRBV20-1 TGCAGTGCTTTACAGGGGGTATCCTACGAGCAGTACTTC CSALQGVSYEQYF
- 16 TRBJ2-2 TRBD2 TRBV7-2 TGTGCCAGCCCGCGAACTAGCGGAACGAACACCGGGGAGCTGTTTTTT CASPRTSGTNTGELFF
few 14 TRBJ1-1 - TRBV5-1 TGCGCCAGCAGCGGCTCCCCGGGCCAGGTTGAAGCTTTCTTT CASSGSPGQVEAFF
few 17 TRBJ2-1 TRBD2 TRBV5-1 TGCGCCAGCAGCTTGAGTCGCTGGGTAGCGGGAGAGGGTGAGCAGTTCTTC CASSLSRWVAGEGEQFF
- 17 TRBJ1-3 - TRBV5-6 TGTGCCAGCAGCTTGGCAGCGGTGATCGTCTCTGGAAACACCATATATTTT CASSLAAVIVSGNTIYF
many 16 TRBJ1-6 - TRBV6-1 TGTGCCAGCAGTGAAGTACCGACCGGGAAAAGTTCACCCCTCCACTTT CASSEVPTGKSSPLHF
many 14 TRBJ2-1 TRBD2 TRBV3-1 TGTGCCAGCAGCCAAAGACTAGCGGGGAATGAGCAGTTCTTC CASSQRLAGNEQFF
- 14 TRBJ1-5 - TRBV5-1 TGCGCCAGCAGCTTGGGTTATAGCAATCAGCCCCAGCATTTT CASSLGYSNQPQHF
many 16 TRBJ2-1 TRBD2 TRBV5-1 TGCGCCAGCAGCCATAAGGGGACTAGCGGGAGCAATGAGCAGTTCTTC CASSHKGTSGSNEQFF
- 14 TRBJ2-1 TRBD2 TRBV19 TGTGCCTCCTCGGGGGGCGGGAGGGCCAATGAGCAGTTCTTC CASSGGGRANEQFF
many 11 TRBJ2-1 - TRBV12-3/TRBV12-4 TGTGCCAGCACCTGGGGGGATGAGCAGTTCTTC CASTWGDEQFF
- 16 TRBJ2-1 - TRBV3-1 TGTGCCAGCAGCCAGCGGGGGACAGGCGCCTACAATGAGCAGTTCTTC CASSQRGTGAYNEQFF